These 7 T cell receptor beta chains share one sample of origin, sequenced in a study of OX40 agonist ivuxolimab in advanced cancers. This table comes from immunoSEQ multiplex PCR, and its TCRdb copy is limited to in-frame clones, with some not included. The sample has around 86,000 clones, 84% seen once; the top ten hold less than 3.5%. The specimen was CD4+ or CD8+ T cells sorted from blood, collected in a trial of the OX40 agonist ivuxolimab. These receptors were collected from an adult with an advanced solid tumor such as melanoma, head and neck, liver or kidney cancer.

In nucleotides, the CDR3 is TGCGCCAGCAGCCAGGGACTGGGAGGGCGTGAAAAACTGTTTTTT. As protein: CASSQGLGGREKLFF. The chain joins TRBV4-3 to TRBJ1-4; tentative D call: TRBD1 (5 bases). The CDR3 has 15 amino acids. CDR1 is LGHNA, CDR2 YSLEER, per germline. With 3 bases removed from V and 7 bases from J, the gap between germline ends came to 15 bases.

The chain joins TRBV4-3 to TRBJ1-5; a weak D match, TRBD1 (5 bases). The germline V gene encodes CDR1 LGHNA and CDR2 YSLEER. The CDR3 totals 14 residues. Trimming cost V 4 bases and J 1 base, with 8 bases left between them. CDR3 region: CASSPGLSNQPQHF. The CDR3 bases are TGCGCCAGCAGCCCGGGGCTCAGCAATCAGCCCCAGCATTTT.

The count of this clone is one. V is TRBV5-4 and J is TRBJ1-1, with D perhaps matching TRBD1 (6 bases). There are 17 residues in the CDR3. CDR1 is SGHNT and CDR2 is YYREEE in the germline V gene (reference sequence). The V end lost 4 bases, the J end lost 1 base, and 20 bases lay between the germline ends. In DNA, the CDR3 is TGTGCCAGCAGCCCAACACTCGGGAGGGGGTCGAACACTGAAGCTTTCTTT. Translation gives CASSPTLGRGSNTEAFF.

The chain links TRBV11-2 to TRBJ2-3, with 12 bases matching TRBD2. This CDR3 contains 16 residues. The germline V gene has CDR1 SGHAT and CDR2 FQNNGV. V lost 0 bases to trimming and J lost 4 bases; unmatched junction nucleotides: 2. The DNA of the CDR3 is TGTGCCAGCAGCTTAGAACCTAGCGGGGGGGCAGATACGCAGTATTTT. This encodes CASSLEPSGGADTQYF.

This chain joins TRBV7-6 and TRBJ1-1; D gene ambiguous. The V gene lost 5 bases and the J gene lost 1 base, with 14 bases spanning the gap. Germline V gives CDR1 SGHVS, CDR2 FNYEAQ. The CDR3 runs to 15 residues. The CDR3 reads CASSPEGSQNTEAFF. CDR3 nucleotides: TGTGCCAGCAGCCCAGAAGGGAGTCAGAACACTGAAGCTTTCTTT. The full variable domain, completed using reference TRBV7-6 and TRBJ1-1, is GAGVSQSPRYKVTKRGQDVALRCDPISGHVSLYWYRQALGQGPEFLTYFNYEAQQDKSGLPNDRFSAERPEGSISTLTIQRTEQRDSAMYRCASSPEGSQNTEAFFGQGTRLTVV.

This chain links TRBV10-2 with TRBJ1-2; possibly TRBD1 for D (6 bases). Looked up from germline, CDR1 is WSHSY and CDR2 is SAAADI. CDR3 size: 15 residues. V gave up 4 bases and J gave up 5 bases, with 17 bases separating them. DNA of the CDR3: TGCGCCAGCAGTGCCCCCGGGGAGGGGGGGTATGGCTACACCTTC. It codes for CASSAPGEGGYGYTF.

The chain recombines TRBV19 with TRBJ1-5; D may be TRBD1 (6 bases). CDR3 size: 14 residues. Trimming stripped 2 bases from V and 5 bases from J, with 10 bases between. Germline V lookup: CDR1 LNHDA, CDR2 SQIVND (reference sequence). The CDR3 here is CASSIKGGDQPQHF. CDR3 sequence (DNA): TGTGCCAGTAGTATAAAGGGGGGGGATCAGCCCCAGCATTTT.